These T cell receptor beta chains were read from a single sample in a study of blood T cell repertoires in COVID-19. Libraries were prepared by immunoSEQ multiplex PCR; TCRdb keeps only in-frame clonotypes and omits some of them. The data show 110,000 to 150,000 clones, approximately 81% seen once. Material: peripheral blood. Source of these receptors: a human donor in a cohort sampled during active COVID-19. Both conserved end residues are part of each CDR3. D genes are given only for firm matches. Clone size appears in some rows only: once, few, many, or a class for an expanded clone.

j_call: TRBJ2-7
d_call: .
clone_size: .
v_call: TRBV5-1
cdr3_nt: TGCGCCAGCAGCTTGGCCACTAGTTACGAGCAGTACTTC
cdr3_aa: CASSLATSYEQYF

j_call: TRBJ1-6
d_call: TRBD1
clone_size: few
v_call: TRBV7-9
cdr3_nt: TGTGCCAGCAGCCATGACAGGGATAATTCACCCCTCCACTTT
cdr3_aa: CASSHDRDNSPLHF

j_call: TRBJ2-1
d_call: .
clone_size: .
v_call: TRBV5-1
cdr3_nt: TGCGCCACAGCAGAGGGACTCTACAATGAGCAGTTCTTC
cdr3_aa: CATAEGLYNEQFF

j_call: TRBJ2-1
d_call: .
clone_size: .
v_call: TRBV29-1
cdr3_nt: TGCAGCGTTGAAGCGGGGTACAGCTCCTACAATGAGCAGTTCTTC
cdr3_aa: CSVEAGYSSYNEQFF

j_call: TRBJ1-5
d_call: .
clone_size: .
v_call: TRBV6-6
cdr3_nt: TGTGCCAGCAAGGGAGGGGCGGTTAGCAATCAGCCCCAGCATTTT
cdr3_aa: CASKGGAVSNQPQHF

j_call: TRBJ2-7
d_call: .
clone_size: .
v_call: TRBV28
cdr3_nt: TGTGCCAGCAGTTTTGTGACAGCTGCTAGCTCCTACGAGCAGTACTTC
cdr3_aa: CASSFVTAASSYEQYF

j_call: TRBJ2-1
d_call: TRBD2
clone_size: once
v_call: TRBV29-1
cdr3_nt: TGCAGCGTAGCACTAGCGACGAGCTCCTACAATGAGCAGTTCTTC
cdr3_aa: CSVALATSSYNEQFF

j_call: TRBJ2-2
d_call: TRBD1
clone_size: once
v_call: TRBV4-3
cdr3_nt: TGCGCCAGCAGCCAACAGGACAGGGATTACACCGGGGAGCTGTTTTTT
cdr3_aa: CASSQQDRDYTGELFF

j_call: TRBJ2-7
d_call: TRBD1
clone_size: .
v_call: TRBV7-3
cdr3_nt: TGTGCCAGCAGCTTAGGGGGGACAGGGTACGAGCAGTACTTC
cdr3_aa: CASSLGGTGYEQYF

j_call: TRBJ1-5
d_call: .
clone_size: .
v_call: TRBV28
cdr3_nt: TGTGCCAGCAGTTCATCCCGGCAGGGGATAAGCAATCAGCCCCAGCATTTT
cdr3_aa: CASSSSRQGISNQPQHF

j_call: TRBJ2-1
d_call: .
clone_size: .
v_call: TRBV11-3
cdr3_nt: TGTGCCAGCAGCTCAACTAGGGATGAGCAGTTCTTC
cdr3_aa: CASSSTRDEQFF

j_call: TRBJ2-3
d_call: TRBD2
clone_size: .
v_call: TRBV29-1
cdr3_nt: TGCAGCGTTGAAGGGGCTAGCGGGAGGCCGGGAGATACGCAGTATTTT
cdr3_aa: CSVEGASGRPGDTQYF

j_call: TRBJ2-5
d_call: TRBD1
clone_size: .
v_call: TRBV7-9
cdr3_nt: TGTGCCAGCAGCTCAGGGGGCTTGACCCAAGAGACCCAGTACTTC
cdr3_aa: CASSSGGLTQETQYF

j_call: TRBJ2-7
d_call: .
clone_size: .
v_call: TRBV2
cdr3_nt: TGTGCCAGCACCCCCGACAGCAACGAGCAGTACTTC
cdr3_aa: CASTPDSNEQYF

j_call: TRBJ2-7
d_call: .
clone_size: .
v_call: TRBV7-2
cdr3_nt: TGTGCCAGCAGCTTATGGCGGGATAACCCATGGGAGCAGTACTTC
cdr3_aa: CASSLWRDNPWEQYF

j_call: TRBJ2-1
d_call: TRBD1
clone_size: .
v_call: TRBV9
cdr3_nt: TGTGCCAGCAGCCAAGGGGGCACCTCCTACAATGAGCAGTTCTTC
cdr3_aa: CASSQGGTSYNEQFF

j_call: TRBJ2-7
d_call: TRBD2
clone_size: once
v_call: TRBV11-2
cdr3_nt: TGTGCCAGCAGCTCGGGACTAGCGGGGGTGGCCTACGAGCAGTACTTC
cdr3_aa: CASSSGLAGVAYEQYF

j_call: TRBJ1-1
d_call: .
clone_size: once
v_call: TRBV20-1
cdr3_nt: TGCAGTGCTAGTGGTTCAGGCTCGAACACTGAAGCTTTCTTT
cdr3_aa: CSASGSGSNTEAFF

j_call: TRBJ2-7
d_call: TRBD2
clone_size: .
v_call: TRBV7-9
cdr3_nt: TGTGCCAGCAGCCGGGCGGCTAGCGGGAGGGCCGGGGTGGACGAGCAGTACTTC
cdr3_aa: CASSRAASGRAGVDEQYF

j_call: TRBJ1-2
d_call: .
clone_size: .
v_call: TRBV5-8
cdr3_nt: TGTGCCAGCAGCCGGATTCAGACTTTACCTAACTATGGCTACACCTTC
cdr3_aa: CASSRIQTLPNYGYTF

j_call: TRBJ2-5
d_call: TRBD2
clone_size: .
v_call: TRBV19
cdr3_nt: TGTGCCAGTAGTATAGCTGGGACTAGCGGCGGGATGGGACAAGAGACCCAGTACTTC
cdr3_aa: CASSIAGTSGGMGQETQYF

j_call: TRBJ1-6
d_call: TRBD1
clone_size: .
v_call: TRBV6-1
cdr3_nt: TGTGCCAGCAGTGAACAACAGGGGGACAATTCACCCCTCCACTTT
cdr3_aa: CASSEQQGDNSPLHF

j_call: TRBJ1-2
d_call: TRBD1
clone_size: .
v_call: TRBV28
cdr3_nt: TGTGCCAGCCGCCTTCGGACAGGGGATTTCTATGGCTACACCTTC
cdr3_aa: CASRLRTGDFYGYTF

j_call: TRBJ2-3
d_call: TRBD2
clone_size: .
v_call: TRBV12-3/TRBV12-4
cdr3_nt: TGTGCCAGCAGTGGGGGACTAGCCTTGCAGTATTTT
cdr3_aa: CASSGGLALQYF

j_call: TRBJ2-2
d_call: TRBD1
clone_size: once
v_call: TRBV2
cdr3_nt: TGTGCCAGCAAGCGACAGGGTGGCACCGGGGAGCTGTTTTTT
cdr3_aa: CASKRQGGTGELFF

j_call: TRBJ2-2
d_call: TRBD1
clone_size: .
v_call: TRBV6-4
cdr3_nt: TGTGCCAGCAGTGAAGGGACAGGGATCGGGGAGCTGTTTTTT
cdr3_aa: CASSEGTGIGELFF

j_call: TRBJ2-2
d_call: TRBD1
clone_size: once
v_call: TRBV16
cdr3_nt: TGTGCCAGCAGTCGAGGGACAGGGGCGAACACCGGGGAGCTGTTTTTT
cdr3_aa: CASSRGTGANTGELFF

j_call: TRBJ2-1
d_call: .
clone_size: .
v_call: TRBV7-9
cdr3_nt: TGTGCCAGCAGCCCTGTGGAGTTTATCTACAATGAGCAGTTCTTC
cdr3_aa: CASSPVEFIYNEQFF

j_call: TRBJ1-1
d_call: TRBD1
clone_size: .
v_call: TRBV6-6
cdr3_nt: TGTGCCAGCAGTCCGGAAGTCAGGGGGCGGCTTGAATACACTGAAGCTTTCTTT
cdr3_aa: CASSPEVRGRLEYTEAFF

j_call: TRBJ1-1
d_call: .
clone_size: .
v_call: TRBV7-9
cdr3_nt: TGTGCCAGCAGCTACCGGGACACGAACACTGAAGCTTTCTTT
cdr3_aa: CASSYRDTNTEAFF

j_call: TRBJ2-7
d_call: TRBD1
clone_size: .
v_call: TRBV25-1
cdr3_nt: TGTGCCAGACCGGGACAGGGAATTTCAGCGGGCCTAATATACGAGCAGTACTTC
cdr3_aa: CARPGQGISAGLIYEQYF